This TCR beta chain was found in a study of human T cells and chemical hapten exposure. Across the whole study: Patients, a majority of them female, were diagnosed with alopecia areata, totalis or universalis.

As to time point: patch test 1, 2 weeks after DPC sensitization. Stated treatment: therapeutic diphenylcyclopropenone sensitization with weekly scalp DPC. One entry per CDR3 protein, called by TCRdb with MiXCR from the RACE reads. The sample shows more than 65,000 distinct CDR3 sequences, 25% to 40% of them seen only once. The CDR3 runs 15 residues. Germline-derived CDR1 and CDR2 are DFQATT and SNEGSKA (reference sequence). Unmatched junction bases numbered 9, after V lost 6 bases and J lost 0 bases. This TCR was recovered from a man between 40 and 49 years old with alopecia areata. Some clones in this sample may be carry-over from other donors' samples. The chain couples TRBV20-1 to TRBJ2-3, with TRBD2 matching over 7 bases. Source: whole blood, taken in connection with sensitization to the hapten diphenylcyclopropenone (DPC). As DNA, the CDR3 is TGCAGTGCGGAAACTAGCGCATCTAGCACAGATACGCAGTATTTT. It yields the protein CSAETSASSTDTQYF.